Listed below are T cell receptor beta chains from one sample, sequenced in a study of OX40 agonist ivuxolimab in advanced cancers. Method: immunoSEQ multiplex PCR; TCRdb's copy keeps in-frame clones and lacks some. The sample records around 79,000 clones, 86% being singletons. The specimen was CD4+ or CD8+ T cells sorted from blood, collected in a trial of the OX40 agonist ivuxolimab. The source is an adult with an advanced solid tumor such as melanoma, head and neck, liver or kidney cancer. CDR3s include the opening cysteine and the closing phenylalanine or tryptophan. The D gene is left open where the match is weak. A row's size may be missing; if present it is once, few, many or a size class.

NA TRBJ2-5 NA TRBV18 TGTGCCAGCTCACCACCACGCGGGAAAGAGACCCAGTACTTC CASSPPRGKETQYF
NA TRBJ2-2 NA TRBV11-3 TGTGCCAGCAGCTTAGGTGGCAGCACCGGGGAGCTGTTTTTT CASSLGGSTGELFF
few TRBJ2-5 TRBD1 TRBV7-2 TGTGCCAGCAGCTATAGACAGGGGTCAGGGGAGACCCAGTACTTC CASSYRQGSGETQYF
NA TRBJ2-7 TRBD1 TRBV5-6 TGTGCCAGCAGCCCCGGACAGGGATGGTACGAGCAGTACTTC CASSPGQGWYEQYF
NA TRBJ2-7 NA TRBV30 TGTGCCTGGAGTAGGTCAGGGGGGTTCTACGAGCAGTACTTC CAWSRSGGFYEQYF
NA TRBJ1-5 NA TRBV19 TGTGCCAGTCAGGGAGCCCTCGGGGGTGGCAATCAGCCCCAGCATTTT CASQGALGGGNQPQHF
NA TRBJ1-1 TRBD1 TRBV5-1 TGCGCCAGCAGCTGGTCGGTGGAAGCAGGGGGAGCTTTCTTT CASSWSVEAGGAFF
NA TRBJ2-7 TRBD2 TRBV27 TGTGCCAGCAACTGGGGGAAAGGACTAGCGGGGAGACCACCGTATCCCTACGAGCAGTACTTC CASNWGKGLAGRPPYPYEQYF
NA TRBJ1-2 NA TRBV5-1 TGCGCCAGCAGCCCGGAGCCCGACTATGGCTACACCTTC CASSPEPDYGYTF
NA TRBJ2-3 NA TRBV19 TGTGCCAGTAGTATAGGTGGACACAACACAGATACGCAGTATTTT CASSIGGHNTDTQYF
NA TRBJ1-4 NA TRBV18 TGTGCCAGCTCACCACCGGGACCGGATAATGAAAAACTGTTTTTT CASSPPGPDNEKLFF
NA TRBJ1-4 TRBD1 TRBV7-2 TGTGCCAGCAGCCCGGGACAGGGGAGTGAAAAACTGTTTTTT CASSPGQGSEKLFF
NA TRBJ1-3 NA TRBV9 TGTGCCAGCAGCGTAGCTCTGAGGGGAAACACCATATATTTT CASSVALRGNTIYF
NA TRBJ1-1 TRBD1 TRBV7-8 TGTGCCAGCAGCCTCGGACAGGGCACTGAAGCTTTCTTT CASSLGQGTEAFF
NA TRBJ2-7 TRBD2 TRBV6-5 TGTGCCAGCAGTTACTCATCGGCTAGCGGGAGGGACGAGCAGTACTTC CASSYSSASGRDEQYF
NA TRBJ2-1 NA TRBV5-1 TGCGCCAGCAGCTTGGCTAGAGGGAATCTCGATGAGCAGTTCTTC CASSLARGNLDEQFF
NA TRBJ2-1 NA TRBV9 TGTGCCAGCAGCGCTACGGGGGACTCCTACAATGAGCAGTTCTTC CASSATGDSYNEQFF
NA TRBJ1-2 TRBD1 TRBV6-6 TGTGCCAGCAGTTACTCGCAACAGGGGGCGCGTGGCTACACCTTC CASSYSQQGARGYTF
NA TRBJ1-2 NA TRBV6-5 TGTGCCAGCAGTTACTCGAGACTAGCTAACTATGGCTACACCTTC CASSYSRLANYGYTF
few TRBJ1-5 TRBD1 TRBV7-9 TGTGCCAGCAGGACAGGGACTCAGCCCCAGCATTTT CASRTGTQPQHF
NA TRBJ1-2 NA TRBV5-4 TGTGCCAGCAGCTTGGACCCGACAGCCCGAGGCTATGGCTACACCTTC CASSLDPTARGYGYTF
once TRBJ2-3 TRBD2 TRBV15 TGTGCCACCAGCTTTGGGGGGCTAGCGGGTGATACGCAGTATTTT CATSFGGLAGDTQYF
once TRBJ1-6 NA TRBV2 TGTGCCAGCATAGCCAAGTGGGGTAATTCACCCCTCCACTTT CASIAKWGNSPLHF
once TRBJ2-5 NA TRBV19 TGTGCCAGTAGAGGTTGGAGCGGCGGACGACAAGAGACCCAGTACTTC CASRGWSGGRQETQYF
NA TRBJ2-7 TRBD1 TRBV18 TGTGCCAGCAACACCGGGACAGGGGGCAACGAGCAGTACTTC CASNTGTGGNEQYF
NA TRBJ2-1 NA TRBV30 TGTGCCTGGAGTGTAAGGAGCGATGGTGAGCAGTTCTTC CAWSVRSDGEQFF
NA TRBJ2-1 NA TRBV28 TGTGCCAGCAGTCGGGACTCGCTAGGTGAGCAGTTCTTC CASSRDSLGEQFF
NA TRBJ1-1 TRBD1 TRBV5-1 TGCGCCAGCAGCTCGGACAGGGGGAACACTGAAGCTTTCTTT CASSSDRGNTEAFF
NA TRBJ1-1 TRBD1 TRBV19 TGTGCCAGTAGTACCACAGGGGTGAACACTGAAGCCTTCTTT CASSTTGVNTEAFF
NA TRBJ1-1 NA TRBV19 TGTGCCAGTAGTCGAAGGGTGAGGGGGGGAACTGAAGCTTTCTTT CASSRRVRGGTEAFF
NA TRBJ2-5 NA TRBV27 TGTGCCAGCAGTATATATGCGTGGGGTCGGGAGACCCAGTACTTC CASSIYAWGRETQYF
NA TRBJ2-7 TRBD2 TRBV5-4 TGTGCCAGCAGCTTAGCGGGGGGGTCTGCCTACGAGCAGTACTTC CASSLAGGSAYEQYF
few TRBJ2-5 NA TRBV2 TGTGCCAGCATTAGGGGCGGGGAGACCCAGTACTTC CASIRGGETQYF
NA TRBJ1-1 NA TRBV19 TGTGCCAGTAGCACAGGGCTAGGGGGGAACACTGAAGCTTTCTTT CASSTGLGGNTEAFF
NA TRBJ2-2 NA TRBV5-1 TGCGCCAGCAAGATGACCGGGGAGCTGTTTTTT CASKMTGELFF
NA TRBJ2-2 NA TRBV28 TGTGCCAGCGGGAGAAGGGCTAACACCGGGGAGCTGTTTTTT CASGRRANTGELFF
NA TRBJ2-5 NA TRBV28 TGTGCCACCCGCCCCCCATCCGGGACCCAGTACTTC CATRPPSGTQYF
NA TRBJ2-7 NA TRBV6-5 TGTGCCAGCAGTCGAATTACAGCCTACGAGCAGTACTTC CASSRITAYEQYF
NA TRBJ1-1 TRBD1 TRBV9 TGTGCCAGCAGCGTAGCGGGACAGGGGTTCACTGAAGCTTTCTTT CASSVAGQGFTEAFF
NA TRBJ2-3 TRBD2 TRBV27 TGTGCCAGCAGTACGTGGACTAGCGGGAGGGATACGCAGTATTTT CASSTWTSGRDTQYF
NA TRBJ2-3 NA TRBV7-9 TGTGCCAGCAGCTTCCCGGGAACAGGGACAGATACGCAGTATTTT CASSFPGTGTDTQYF
NA TRBJ2-1 TRBD2 TRBV9 TGTGCCAGCAGCGTAGCCCTAGCGGGAGGCGGTGAGCAGTTCTTC CASSVALAGGGEQFF
NA TRBJ2-1 TRBD2 TRBV30 TGTGCCTGGAGTGTAGGAGCGGGGGGGAGAAATGAGCAGTTCTTC CAWSVGAGGRNEQFF
NA TRBJ2-7 TRBD2 TRBV5-4 TGTGCCAGCAGCCCCACTAGCGGGGCAGAATACGAGCAGTACTTC CASSPTSGAEYEQYF
NA TRBJ2-7 TRBD1 TRBV27 TGTGCCAGCAGTCGGACAGGGGGTTACGAGCAGTACTTC CASSRTGGYEQYF
NA TRBJ2-7 NA TRBV7-8 TGTGCCAGCAGTCGCGGACAGGACTATAACTACGAGCAGTACTTC CASSRGQDYNYEQYF
NA TRBJ1-2 NA TRBV5-1 TGCGCCAGGCGGGGAGAATGGGGCTATGGCTACACCTTC CARRGEWGYGYTF
NA TRBJ2-1 NA TRBV7-8 TGTGCCAGCAGCTTAGGGGTGGGGAACATTCTAGATGAGCAGTTCTTC CASSLGVGNILDEQFF
NA TRBJ2-7 NA TRBV10-2 TGCGCCAGCAGTGAGACAAGATCCTACGAGCAGTACTTC CASSETRSYEQYF
NA TRBJ1-5 NA TRBV28 TGTGCCAGCAATGGGGATCAGCCCCAGCATTTT CASNGDQPQHF
NA TRBJ1-2 TRBD1 TRBV19 TGTGCCAGTAGAGACAGGGTAGCTGGCTACACCTTC CASRDRVAGYTF
NA TRBJ2-7 TRBD2 TRBV5-1 TGCGCCAGCAGCCTAGCAGGGACTAGCGGGGCCCTATACGAGCAGTACTTC CASSLAGTSGALYEQYF
once TRBJ2-3 NA TRBV28 TGTGCCAGCAGTACCTTTAAGGGGCAGTTCACAGATACGCAGTATTTT CASSTFKGQFTDTQYF
NA TRBJ1-6 TRBD1 TRBV19 TGTGCCAGTAGTGACCCGGGACAGGGGAGGAATTCACCCCTCCACTTT CASSDPGQGRNSPLHF